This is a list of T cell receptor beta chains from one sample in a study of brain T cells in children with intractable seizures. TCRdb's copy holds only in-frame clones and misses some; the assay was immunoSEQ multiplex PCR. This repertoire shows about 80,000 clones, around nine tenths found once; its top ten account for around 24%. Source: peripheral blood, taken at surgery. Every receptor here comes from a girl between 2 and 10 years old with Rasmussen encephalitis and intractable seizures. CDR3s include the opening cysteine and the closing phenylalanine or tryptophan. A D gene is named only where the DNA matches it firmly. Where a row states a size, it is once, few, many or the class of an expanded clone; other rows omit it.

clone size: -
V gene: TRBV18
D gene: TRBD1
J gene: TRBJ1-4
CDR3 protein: CASSPDRAFNLPAATNEKLFF
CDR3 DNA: TGTGCCAGCTCACCAGACAGGGCCTTCAACCTTCCTGCTGCAACTAATGAAAAACTGTTTTTT

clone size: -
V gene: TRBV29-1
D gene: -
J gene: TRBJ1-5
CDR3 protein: CSVGGGNQPQHF
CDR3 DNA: TGCAGCGTCGGAGGGGGGAATCAGCCCCAGCATTTT

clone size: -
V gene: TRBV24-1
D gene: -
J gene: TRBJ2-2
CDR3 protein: CATSWNTGELFF
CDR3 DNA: TGTGCCACCAGTTGGAACACCGGGGAGCTGTTTTTT

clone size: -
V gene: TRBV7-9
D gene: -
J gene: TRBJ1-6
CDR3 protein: CASSLAGNSPLHF
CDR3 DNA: TGTGCCAGCAGCTTAGCCGGCAATTCACCCCTCCACTTT

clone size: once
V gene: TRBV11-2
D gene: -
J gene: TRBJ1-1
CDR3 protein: CASSFEGRSFF
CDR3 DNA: TGTGCCAGCAGCTTTGAAGGGAGGTCTTTCTTT

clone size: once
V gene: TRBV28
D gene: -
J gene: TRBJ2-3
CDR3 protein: CASSLDGDTQYF
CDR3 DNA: TGTGCCAGCAGTTTAGACGGGGATACGCAGTATTTT

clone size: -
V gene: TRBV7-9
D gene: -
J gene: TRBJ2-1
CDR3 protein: CASSSGLYNEQFF
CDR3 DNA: TGTGCCAGCAGCTCGGGACTTTACAATGAGCAGTTCTTC

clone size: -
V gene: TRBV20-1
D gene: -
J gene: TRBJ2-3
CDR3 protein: CSAGWDTQYF
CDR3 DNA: TGCAGTGCTGGGTGGGATACGCAGTATTTT

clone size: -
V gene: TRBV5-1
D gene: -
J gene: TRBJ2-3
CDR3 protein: CASSLIPGDTQYF
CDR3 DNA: TGCGCCAGCAGCCTCATCCCGGGGGATACGCAGTATTTT

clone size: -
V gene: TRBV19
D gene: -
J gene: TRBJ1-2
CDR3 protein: CASSMGVSF
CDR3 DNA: TGTGCCAGTAGTATGGGAGTCTCCTTC

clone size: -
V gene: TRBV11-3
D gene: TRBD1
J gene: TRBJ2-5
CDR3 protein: CASSSYRGPETQYF
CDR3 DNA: TGTGCCAGCAGCTCCTACAGGGGGCCTGAGACCCAGTACTTC

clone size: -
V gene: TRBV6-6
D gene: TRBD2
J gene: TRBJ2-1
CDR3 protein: CASSQSGKSSWNEQFF
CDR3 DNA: TGTGCCAGCAGTCAAAGCGGGAAAAGTAGTTGGAATGAGCAGTTCTTC

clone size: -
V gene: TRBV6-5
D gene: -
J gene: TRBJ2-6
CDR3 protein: CASGTRSSGANVLTF
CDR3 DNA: TGTGCCAGCGGGACGAGGAGCTCTGGGGCCAACGTCCTGACTTTC

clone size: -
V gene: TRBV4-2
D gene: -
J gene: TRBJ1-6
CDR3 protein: CASSQDGTGLPGTYNSPLHF
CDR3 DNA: TGTGCCAGCAGCCAAGATGGAACAGGACTCCCTGGCACCTATAATTCACCCCTCCACTTT

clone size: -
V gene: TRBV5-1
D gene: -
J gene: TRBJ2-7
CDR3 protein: CASSLSRHEQYF
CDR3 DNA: TGCGCCAGCAGCTTGAGTAGGCACGAGCAGTACTTC

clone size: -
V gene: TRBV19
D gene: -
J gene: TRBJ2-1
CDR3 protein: CASKKSDYNEQFF
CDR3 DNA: TGTGCCAGTAAGAAAAGCGACTACAATGAGCAGTTCTTC

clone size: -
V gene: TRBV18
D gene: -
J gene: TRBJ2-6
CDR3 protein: CASSPRWDTSSGANVLTF
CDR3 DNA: TGTGCCAGCTCACCACGGTGGGACACCAGCTCTGGGGCCAACGTCCTGACTTTC

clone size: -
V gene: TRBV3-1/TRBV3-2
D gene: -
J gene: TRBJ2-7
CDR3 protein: CASSQDPPDSYGYEQYF
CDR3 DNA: TGTGCCAGCAGCCAAGATCCCCCGGACAGCTATGGGTACGAGCAGTACTTC

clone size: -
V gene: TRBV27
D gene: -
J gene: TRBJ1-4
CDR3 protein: CASRLQGDREKLFF
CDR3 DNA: TGTGCCAGCAGACTACAGGGCGATAGGGAAAAACTGTTTTTT

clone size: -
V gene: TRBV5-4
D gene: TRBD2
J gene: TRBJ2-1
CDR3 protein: CASSLPTSGNEQFF
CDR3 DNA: TGTGCCAGCAGCTTGCCGACTAGCGGTAATGAGCAGTTCTTC

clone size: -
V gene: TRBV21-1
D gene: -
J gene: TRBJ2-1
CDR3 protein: CASSKGSSGSSYNEQFF
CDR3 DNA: TGTGCCAGCAGCAAAGGTTCTAGCGGGAGCTCCTACAATGAGCAGTTCTTC

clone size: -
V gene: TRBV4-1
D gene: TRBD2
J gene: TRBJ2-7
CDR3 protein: CASSQDQGAGVSYEQYF
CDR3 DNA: TGCGCCAGCAGCCAAGATCAAGGAGCGGGAGTTTCCTACGAGCAGTACTTC

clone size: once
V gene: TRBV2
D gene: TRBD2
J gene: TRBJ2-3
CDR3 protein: CASSRLAGASTDTQYF
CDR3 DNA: TGTGCCAGCAGTCGACTAGCGGGGGCTAGCACAGATACGCAGTATTTT

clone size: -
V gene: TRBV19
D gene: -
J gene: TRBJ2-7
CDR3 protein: CASSMEAGRSYEQYF
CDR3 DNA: TGTGCCAGTAGTATGGAGGCAGGAAGGTCCTACGAGCAGTACTTC

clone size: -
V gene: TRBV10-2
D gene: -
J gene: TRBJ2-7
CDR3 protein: CASRTGQGASYEQYF
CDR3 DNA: TGCGCCAGCAGAACCGGACAAGGGGCATCCTACGAGCAGTACTTC

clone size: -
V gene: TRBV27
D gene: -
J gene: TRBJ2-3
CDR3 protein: CASSLAWGTDTQYF
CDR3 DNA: TGTGCCAGCAGTTTAGCGTGGGGCACAGATACGCAGTATTTT

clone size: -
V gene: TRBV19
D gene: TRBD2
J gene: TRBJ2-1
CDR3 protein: CASRVGFSAGGPPGEQFF
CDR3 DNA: TGTGCCAGTAGAGTGGGGTTTTCAGCGGGGGGGCCCCCCGGGGAGCAGTTCTTC